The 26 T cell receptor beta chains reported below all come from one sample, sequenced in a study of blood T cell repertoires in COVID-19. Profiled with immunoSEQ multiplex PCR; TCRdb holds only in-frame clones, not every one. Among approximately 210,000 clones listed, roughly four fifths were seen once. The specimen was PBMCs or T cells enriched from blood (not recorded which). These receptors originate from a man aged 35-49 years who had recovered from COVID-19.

DNA of the CDR3: TGTGCCAGCAGTGCAGGAGAGACCCAGTACTTC. Protein: CASSAGETQYF. The chain has TRBV28 and TRBJ2-5; D uncertain. Germline V gives CDR1 MDHEN, CDR2 SYDVKM. With 5 bases removed from V and 4 bases from J, the gap between germline ends came to 5 bases. There are 11 residues in the CDR3.

The CDR3 loop is CASNQRGAGGNSPLHF. DNA for the CDR3: TGTGCCAGCAATCAAAGGGGGGCAGGGGGAAATTCACCCCTCCACTTT. This chain joins TRBV28 and TRBJ1-6, with 7 bases matching TRBD1. V was clipped by 7 bases and J by 7 bases; unmatched bases: 13. The CDR3 totals 16 residues. Germline CDR1 is MDHEN and CDR2 is SYDVKM.

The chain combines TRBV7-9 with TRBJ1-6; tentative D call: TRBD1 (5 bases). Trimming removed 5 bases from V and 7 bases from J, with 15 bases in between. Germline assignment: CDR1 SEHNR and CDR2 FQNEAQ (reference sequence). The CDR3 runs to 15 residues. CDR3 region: CASSEQAPVNSPLHF. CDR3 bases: TGTGCCAGCAGCGAACAGGCCCCAGTAAATTCACCCCTCCACTTT. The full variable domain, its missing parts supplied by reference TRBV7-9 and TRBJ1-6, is DTGVSQNPRHKITKRGQNVTFRCDPISEHNRLYWYRQTLGQGPEFLTYFQNEAQLEKSRLLSDRFSAERPKGSFSTLEIQRTEQGDSAMYLCASSEQAPVNSPLHFGNGTRLTVT.

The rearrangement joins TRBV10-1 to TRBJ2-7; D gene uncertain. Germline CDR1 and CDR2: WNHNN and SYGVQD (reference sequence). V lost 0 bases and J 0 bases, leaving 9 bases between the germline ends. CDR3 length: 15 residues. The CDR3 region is CASSESAHNSYEQYF. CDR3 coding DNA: TGCGCCAGCAGTGAGTCGGCCCACAACTCCTACGAGCAGTACTTC.

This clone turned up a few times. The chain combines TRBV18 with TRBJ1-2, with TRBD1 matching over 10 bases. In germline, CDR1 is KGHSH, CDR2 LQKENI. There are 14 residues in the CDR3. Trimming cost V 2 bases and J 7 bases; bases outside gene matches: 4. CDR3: CASSPVTGGFGYTF. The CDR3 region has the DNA TGTGCCAGCTCACCAGTGACAGGGGGCTTTGGCTACACCTTC.

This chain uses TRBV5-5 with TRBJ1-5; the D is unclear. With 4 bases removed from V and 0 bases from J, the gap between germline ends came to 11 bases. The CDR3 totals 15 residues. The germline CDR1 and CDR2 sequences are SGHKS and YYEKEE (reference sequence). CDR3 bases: TGTGCCAGCAGCCTCGCAGTTAATAGCAATCAGCCCCAGCATTTT. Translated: CASSLAVNSNQPQHF.

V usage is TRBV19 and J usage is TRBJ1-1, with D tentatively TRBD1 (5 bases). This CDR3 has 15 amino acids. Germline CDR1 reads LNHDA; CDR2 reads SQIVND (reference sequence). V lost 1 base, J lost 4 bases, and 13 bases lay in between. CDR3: CASSIVPGIGTEAFF. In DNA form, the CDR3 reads TGTGCCAGTAGTATAGTTCCAGGGATAGGCACTGAAGCTTTCTTT. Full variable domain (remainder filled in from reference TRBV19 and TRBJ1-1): DGGITQSPKYLFRKEGQNVTLSCEQNLNHDAMYWYRQDPGQGLRLIYYSQIVNDFQKGDIAEGYSVSREKKESFPLTVTSAQKNPTAFYLCASSIVPGIGTEAFFGQGTRLTVV.

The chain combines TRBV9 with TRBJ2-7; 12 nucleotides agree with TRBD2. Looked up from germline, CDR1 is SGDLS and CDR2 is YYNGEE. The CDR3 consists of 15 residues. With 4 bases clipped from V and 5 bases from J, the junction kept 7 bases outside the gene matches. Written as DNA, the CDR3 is TGTGCCAGCAGCAGCACTAGCGGGGGGATCCACGAGCAGTACTTC. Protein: CASSSTSGGIHEQYF. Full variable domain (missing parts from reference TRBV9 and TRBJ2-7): DSGVTQTPKHLITATGQRVTLRCSPRSGDLSVYWYQQSLDQGLQFLIQYYNGEERAKGNILERFSAQQFPDLHSELNLSSLELGDSALYFCASSSTSGGIHEQYFGPGTRLTVT.

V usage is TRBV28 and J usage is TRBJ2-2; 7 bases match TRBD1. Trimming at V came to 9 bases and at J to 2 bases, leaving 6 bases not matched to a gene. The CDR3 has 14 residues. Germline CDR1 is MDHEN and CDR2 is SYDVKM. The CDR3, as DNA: TGTGCCAGTATAACAGGGGAAAACACCGGGGAGCTGTTTTTT. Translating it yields CASITGENTGELFF.

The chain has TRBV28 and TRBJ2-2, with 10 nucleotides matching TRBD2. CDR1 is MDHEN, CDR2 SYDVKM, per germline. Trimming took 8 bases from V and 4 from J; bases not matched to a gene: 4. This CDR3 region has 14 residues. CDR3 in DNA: TGTGCCAGCCATTTAGCGGGAGGCACCGGGGAGCTGTTTTTT. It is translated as CASHLAGGTGELFF.

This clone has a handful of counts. CDR3 in DNA: TGTGCCATCAGTGACCACTCTCGGGGGGGAGGGTACGAGCAGTACTTC. This sequence encodes CAISDHSRGGGYEQYF. The chain combines TRBV10-3 with TRBJ2-7; TRBD2 aligns across 8 bases. V gave up 3 bases and J gave up 4 bases; unmatched junction bases: 11. Germline values: CDR1 ENHRY, CDR2 SYGVKD. CDR3 length: 16 residues.

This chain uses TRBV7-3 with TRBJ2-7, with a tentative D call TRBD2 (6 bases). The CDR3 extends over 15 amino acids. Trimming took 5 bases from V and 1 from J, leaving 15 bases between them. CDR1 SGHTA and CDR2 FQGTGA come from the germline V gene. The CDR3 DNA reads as TGTGCCAGCAGCCCGCAAGGAGGGATATCCTACGAGCAGTACTTC. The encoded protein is CASSPQGGISYEQYF.

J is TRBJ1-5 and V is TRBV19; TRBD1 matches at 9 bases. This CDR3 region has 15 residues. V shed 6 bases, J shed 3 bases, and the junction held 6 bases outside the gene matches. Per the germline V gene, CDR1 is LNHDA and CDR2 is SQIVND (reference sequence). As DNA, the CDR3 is TGTGCCAGTAGCCCGGGACAGGGAACCAATCAGCCCCAGCATTTT. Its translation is CASSPGQGTNQPQHF.

CDR3 nucleotides: TGTGCCAGCAGTCCCACACCCTCCTACGAGCAGTACTTC. It is translated as CASSPTPSYEQYF. The chain is built from TRBV12-3 or TRBV12-4 and TRBJ2-7; D not resolved. The CDR3 is 13 residues long. Trimming took 5 bases from V and 0 from J, leaving 8 bases between them.

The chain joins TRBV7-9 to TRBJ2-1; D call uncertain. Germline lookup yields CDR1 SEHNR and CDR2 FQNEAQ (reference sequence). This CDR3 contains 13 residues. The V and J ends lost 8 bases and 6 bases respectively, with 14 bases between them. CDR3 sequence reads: CASFATYSNEQFF. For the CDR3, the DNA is TGTGCCAGCTTCGCTACGTACTCCAATGAGCAGTTCTTC.

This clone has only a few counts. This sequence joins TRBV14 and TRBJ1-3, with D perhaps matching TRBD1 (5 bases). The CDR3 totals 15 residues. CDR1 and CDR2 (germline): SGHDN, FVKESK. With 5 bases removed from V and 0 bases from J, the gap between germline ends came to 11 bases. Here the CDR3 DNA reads TGTGCCAGCAGCAAAGGCGGGGGCTCTGGAAACACCATATATTTT. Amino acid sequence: CASSKGGGSGNTIYF.

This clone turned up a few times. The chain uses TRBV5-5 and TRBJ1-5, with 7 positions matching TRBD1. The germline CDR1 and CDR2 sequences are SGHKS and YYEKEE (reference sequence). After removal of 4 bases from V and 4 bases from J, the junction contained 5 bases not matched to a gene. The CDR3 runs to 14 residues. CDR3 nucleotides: TGTGCCAGCAGCCGCGGGACAGTTAATCAGCCCCAGCATTTT. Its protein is CASSRGTVNQPQHF.

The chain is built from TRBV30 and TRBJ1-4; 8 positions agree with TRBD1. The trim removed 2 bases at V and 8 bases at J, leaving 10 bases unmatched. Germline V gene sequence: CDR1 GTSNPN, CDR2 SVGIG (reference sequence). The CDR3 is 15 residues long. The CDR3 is CAWSRRGHPGEKLFF. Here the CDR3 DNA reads TGTGCCTGGAGTCGCAGGGGGCACCCGGGGGAAAAACTGTTTTTT.

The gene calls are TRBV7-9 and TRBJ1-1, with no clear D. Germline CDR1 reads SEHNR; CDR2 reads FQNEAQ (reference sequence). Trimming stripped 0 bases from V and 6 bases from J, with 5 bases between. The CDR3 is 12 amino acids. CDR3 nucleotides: TGTGCCAGCAGCTTAGCGCGGGCTGAAGCTTTCTTT. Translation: CASSLARAEAFF.

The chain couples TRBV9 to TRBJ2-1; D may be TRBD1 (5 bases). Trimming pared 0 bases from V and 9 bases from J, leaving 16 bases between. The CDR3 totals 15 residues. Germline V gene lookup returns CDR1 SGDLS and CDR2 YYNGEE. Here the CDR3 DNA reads TGTGCCAGCAGCGTAGTAGGGGCTACCGCCAGTGAGCAGTTCTTC. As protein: CASSVVGATASEQFF.

This chain's CDR3 is CASSSRPGQTSGNTIYF. The CDR3, as DNA: TGTGCCAGCAGCTCCCGACCGGGACAGACCTCTGGAAACACCATATATTTT. The V and J genes are TRBV11-2 and TRBJ1-3, with 7 nucleotides matching TRBD1. J gave up 0 bases and V 4 bases, and 9 bases lay outside the gene matches. The CDR3 is 17 amino acids. The germline V gene has CDR1 SGHAT and CDR2 FQNNGV. Full variable domain (remainder filled in from reference TRBV11-2 and TRBJ1-3): EAGVAQSPRYKIIEKRQSVAFWCNPISGHATLYWYQQILGQGPKLLIQFQNNGVVDDSQLPKDRFSAERLKGVDSTLKIQPAKLEDSAVYLCASSSRPGQTSGNTIYFGEGSWLTVV.

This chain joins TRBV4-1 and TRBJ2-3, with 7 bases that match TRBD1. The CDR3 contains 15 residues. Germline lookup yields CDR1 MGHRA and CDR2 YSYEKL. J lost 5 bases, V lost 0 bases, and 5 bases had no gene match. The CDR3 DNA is TGCGCCAGCAGCCAAGATGAGGGGGCAGGAGATACGCAGTATTTT. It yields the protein CASSQDEGAGDTQYF.

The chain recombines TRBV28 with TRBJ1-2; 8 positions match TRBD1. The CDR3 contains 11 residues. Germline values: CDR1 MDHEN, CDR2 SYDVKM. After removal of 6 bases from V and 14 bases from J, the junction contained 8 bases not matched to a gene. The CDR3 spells CASRTDREWTF. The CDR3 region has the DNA TGTGCCAGCAGAACGGACAGGGAATGGACCTTC.

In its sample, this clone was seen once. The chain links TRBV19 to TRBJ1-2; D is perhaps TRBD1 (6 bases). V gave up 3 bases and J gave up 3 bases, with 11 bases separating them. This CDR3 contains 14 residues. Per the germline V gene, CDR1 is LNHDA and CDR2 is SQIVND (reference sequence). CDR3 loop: CASSIRQADYGYTF. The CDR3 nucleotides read TGTGCCAGTAGTATTCGACAGGCAGACTATGGCTACACCTTC.

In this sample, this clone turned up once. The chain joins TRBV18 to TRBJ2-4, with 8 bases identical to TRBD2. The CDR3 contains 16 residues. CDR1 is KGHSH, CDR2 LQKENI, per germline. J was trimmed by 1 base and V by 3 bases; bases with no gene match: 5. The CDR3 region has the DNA TGTGCCAGCTCACCGATCGGACTAGCCGCCAAAAACATTCAGTACTTC. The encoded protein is CASSPIGLAAKNIQYF.

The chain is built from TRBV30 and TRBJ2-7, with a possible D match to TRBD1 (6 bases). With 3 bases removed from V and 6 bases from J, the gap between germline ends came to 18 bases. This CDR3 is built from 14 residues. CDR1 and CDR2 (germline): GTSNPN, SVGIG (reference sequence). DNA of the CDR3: TGTGCCTGGAGGGGCGCCGGGACAAATCGCGAGCAGTACTTC. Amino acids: CAWRGAGTNREQYF.